This T cell receptor beta chain was identified during a study of blood T cell repertoires in COVID-19 (dated by TCRdb to 2020 to 2021). Background on the whole study: Samples from collaborators originated in the United States, Italy and Spain and spanned both the acute and convalescent phases of COVID-19. The samples were drawn from the first 160 participants of the ongoing ImmuneRACE study and from 1,254 subjects provided by 6 global collaborators. The prospective study material was composed of cDNA or gDNA derived from T cells, B-cell-depleted T cells, or PBMCs. Where HLA class I and class II types were available, the types were taken from metadata supplied by the sample provider, not from assay-based typing. Subjects who had been exposed to COVID-19, were actively infected with it, or had recovered from it provided the deeply sampled blood TCRbeta repertoires that made up the dataset. A freely available public database, intended as a resource for researchers studying the immune response to SARS-CoV-2, is where the repertoires were released. Sample metadata almost always included a de-identified subject ID, COVID-19 status, age in years and sex.

Broad study findings and their caveats: Clinical and demographic metadata were provided uncurated, with the amount varying by source and participant.

In the prospective study, participants were roughly 18 to 95 years old, resided in about two dozen geographic areas of the United States, and were enrolled through a virtual design. To assign participants to cohorts, the prospective study relied on clinical history that participants themselves reported in a screening survey and a study questionnaire. Each participant in the prospective study had whole blood, serum and a nasopharyngeal or oropharyngeal swab collected by mobile phlebotomists. Participants in the prospective study had the option to provide additional blood draws and questionnaires over an approximately two-month period. Blood samples from the prospective study were shipped frozen or at room temperature prior to DNA extraction. A remark on this clone: Its antigen is unknown. The record has no base qualities; no much larger clone is one base away.

TCRbeta CDR3 regions were amplified from genomic DNA by means of the immunoSEQ Assay, a bias-controlled multiplex PCR. Processing in the source paper ran as follows. The number of nucleated cells in each sample was estimated from the amplification of reference gene primers within the assay. To quantify the absolute abundance of each unique TCRbeta CDR3 rearrangement, sequence reads were collapsed and filtered. For each sample, productive Simpson clonality was calculated by taking the square root of Simpson's diversity index across productive rearrangements. The clones in this table, taken by TCRdb from immuneACCESS, are in-frame only. Not every clone is retained; where verified, under half of the shortfall comes from an unresolved V gene, and the cause of the rest is unknown. Clone size and V and J calls were adopted from that table, with D and trimming inferred from the DNA. Across this sample there are about 240,000 clones, with roughly 89% seen only once. Just over 2.5% of the sample is in the top ten clones.

V has 4 bases trimmed and J has 8 bases trimmed; junction bases matching no gene number 6. From the cysteine through the phenylalanine, the CDR3 covers 12 amino acids. Only the CDR3 DNA is retained, 36 bases long and in frame from the first base. From a lookup of the germline V gene, CDR1 and CDR2 are SGHRS and YFSETQ. The sequencing input was PBMCs or T cells enriched from blood (not recorded which). The V and J genes are TRBV5-1 and TRBJ2-7, with 7 central nucleotides matching TRBD2. The receptor was isolated from a woman between 25 and 40 years old with acute COVID-19. In nucleotide form, the sequence is TGCGCCAGCAGCAATCCGGGGGGACAGCAGTACTTC. The resulting protein is CASSNPGGQQYF.